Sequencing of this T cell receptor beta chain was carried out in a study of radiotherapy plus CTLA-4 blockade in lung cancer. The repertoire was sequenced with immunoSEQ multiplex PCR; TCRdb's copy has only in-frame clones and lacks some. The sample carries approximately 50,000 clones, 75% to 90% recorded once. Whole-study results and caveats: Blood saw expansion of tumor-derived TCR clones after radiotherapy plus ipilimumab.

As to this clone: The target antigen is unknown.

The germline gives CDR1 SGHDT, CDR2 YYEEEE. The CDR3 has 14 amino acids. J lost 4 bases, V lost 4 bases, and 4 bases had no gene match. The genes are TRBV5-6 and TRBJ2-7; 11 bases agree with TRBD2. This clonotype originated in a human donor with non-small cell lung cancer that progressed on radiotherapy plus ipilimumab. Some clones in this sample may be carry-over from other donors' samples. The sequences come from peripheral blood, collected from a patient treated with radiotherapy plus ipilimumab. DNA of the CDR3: TGTGCCAGCAGCCCCGGGACTAGCGGTTACGAGCAGTACTTC. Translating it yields CASSPGTSGYEQYF.